The next 18 T cell receptor beta chains were all read from a single sample in a study of T cells in Graves' hyperthyroidism and ophthalmopathy. Amplification of TCR beta CDR3 regions used RNA as the template. First-round RT-PCR with HTBI primers amplified the TCR CDR3 region. From the multiplex PCR reads, TCRdb called clonotypes with MiXCR, one entry per CDR3 protein. The repertoire consists of roughly 500,000 distinct CDR3 sequences, with 35% to 50% occurring once and the leading ten covering about 43%. Specimen: peripheral blood or thyroid tissue (not recorded which). Receptors originate from an adult woman with Graves' disease, either hyperthyroidism or ophthalmopathy (not recorded which).

The chain links TRBV4-3 to TRBJ2-2; D uncertain. CDR3 length equals 14 residues. V was cut by 0 bases and J by 5 bases, with 7 bases left in between. Looked up from germline, CDR1 is LGHNA and CDR2 is YSLEER. The CDR3 is CASSQDRRTGELFF. The CDR3 region has the DNA TGCGCCAGCAGCCAAGATCGGCGAACCGGGGAGCTGTTTTTT.

This chain uses TRBV7-8 with TRBJ2-7; D unclear. The CDR3 runs 16 residues. The ends were cut back, 1 base at V and 2 bases at J, with 15 bases in the middle. Germline V lookup: CDR1 SGHVS, CDR2 FQNEAQ. The CDR3 DNA is TGTGCCAGCAGCTTAGGGTCGCGGTTAGAAACCTACGAGCAGTACTTC. Encoded protein: CASSLGSRLETYEQYF.

The chain links TRBV25-1 to TRBJ1-2; D is uncertain. This CDR3 contains 14 residues. V gave up 8 bases and J gave up 3 bases, with 16 bases separating them. In germline, CDR1 is MGHDK, CDR2 SYGVNS. CDR3: CASSNTVGDYGYTF. Written as DNA, the CDR3 is TGTGCCAGCTCCAATACGGTCGGGGACTATGGCTACACCTTC.

The chain couples TRBV10-2 to TRBJ1-1, with 7 bases matching TRBD1. The CDR3 consists of 14 residues. The germline CDR1 and CDR2 sequences are WSHSY and SAAADI. Trimming at V came to 6 bases and at J to 4 bases, leaving 8 bases not matched to a gene. CDR3 region: CASRLQGPSTEAFF. The CDR3, as DNA: TGCGCCAGCAGATTACAGGGGCCGAGCACTGAAGCTTTCTTT.

This clonotype was recorded at least ten times. The rearrangement links TRBV7-2 to TRBJ2-5, with 8 nucleotides matching TRBD2. V shed 7 bases and J 5 bases; nucleotides not matched to a gene: 12. The CDR3 runs 15 residues. Germline V gene lookup returns CDR1 SGHTA and CDR2 FQGNSA. The CDR3 nucleotides read TGTGCCAGCACCCGCAGGCTAGCGGGTATGGAGACCCAGTACTTC. Its translation is CASTRRLAGMETQYF.

J is TRBJ1-1 and V is TRBV29-1; TRBD1 agrees at 7 bases. The V segment lost 8 bases and the J segment 1 base; nucleotides outside the gene matches: 7. The CDR3 loop spans 13 amino acids. Germline assignment: CDR1 SQVTM and CDR2 ANQGSEA. In DNA form, the CDR3 reads TGCAGCTCGCGAGGGACAGCGAACACTGAAGCTTTCTTT. Encoded protein: CSSRGTANTEAFF.

The chain uses TRBV7-3 and TRBJ2-6; 8 bases match TRBD1. The CDR3 sequence is 13 residues long. Unmatched junction bases numbered 6, after V lost 7 bases and J lost 10 bases. Germline values: CDR1 SGHTA, CDR2 FQGTGA. CDR3 in amino acids: CASTETGGNVLTF. The CDR3 region has the DNA TGTGCCAGCACCGAAACAGGGGGTAACGTCCTGACTTTC.

The sample holds a few counts of this clonotype. The J gene is TRBJ1-1, the V gene TRBV10-3, with no clear D. Trimming left V 0 bases short and J 11 bases short, with 13 bases between. This CDR3 has 13 amino acids. Germline CDR1 is ENHRY and CDR2 is SYGVKD. The DNA for the CDR3 is TGTGCCATCAGTGAGTCGACTCCAAGAGAGGCTTTCTTT. This sequence encodes CAISESTPREAFF.

Ten or more counts support this clonotype. This sequence joins TRBV11-3 and TRBJ1-2; D not resolved. CDR1 and CDR2 (germline): SGHNT, YENEEA. This CDR3 has 16 residues. Deletions cut 5 bases from V and 0 bases from J, with 16 bases between. Here the CDR3 DNA reads TGTGCCAGCAGCCCCGGCTCCAGAACCTCTAACTATGGCTACACCTTC. Protein product: CASSPGSRTSNYGYTF.

Here the CDR3 reads CASSEGGASYEQYF. In nucleotides, the CDR3 is TGTGCCAGCAGTGAAGGCGGGGCGTCCTACGAGCAGTACTTC. V is TRBV2 and J is TRBJ2-7; possible D gene TRBD2, 6 bases. Trimming cost V 1 base and J 1 base, with 8 bases left between them. The germline V gene has CDR1 SNHLY and CDR2 FYNNEI. CDR3 length equals 14 residues.

J is TRBJ1-1 and V is TRBV7-2, with 9 bases lining up with TRBD1. CDR1 SGHTA and CDR2 FQGNSA come from the germline V gene. CDR3 length: 17 residues. The ends lost 6 bases at V and 0 bases at J; junction bases unmatched: 11. The CDR3 protein is CASSSTGGVGLNTEAFF. For the CDR3, the DNA is TGTGCCAGCAGTTCTACAGGGGGCGTTGGCTTGAACACTGAAGCTTTCTTT.

The chain employs TRBV12-3 or TRBV12-4 and TRBJ1-1; possible D gene TRBD1, 6 bases. The CDR3 runs to 12 residues. V gave up 6 bases and J gave up 7 bases, with 12 bases separating them. CDR3 region: CASRQGYGEAFF. CDR3 bases: TGTGCCAGCAGACAGGGATACGGTGAAGCTTTCTTT.

About this clonotype itself: No conserved phenylalanine or tryptophan ends this CDR3, so it is likely a read error. The limits of the CDR3 on the DNA are not certain, so only TCRdb's listed CDR3 is given. This chain joins TRBV11-3 and TRBJ1-6. Germline V gene sequence: CDR1 SGHNT, CDR2 YENEEA. The CDR3 numbers 9 amino acids, ends counted. CDR3 amino acids: CASRKIHRS.

This clonotype was observed at least ten times. This CDR3 is CSARAGTGEGETQYF. The DNA for the CDR3 is TGCAGTGCTAGGGCCGGGACAGGGGAAGGGGAGACCCAGTACTTC. The J gene is TRBJ2-5, the V gene TRBV20-1; 10 bases line up with TRBD1. The V segment lost 3 bases and the J segment 5 bases; nucleotides outside the gene matches: 9. Germline-derived CDR1 and CDR2 are DFQATT and SNEGSKA (reference sequence). The CDR3 length is 15 residues.

V gene TRBV2 combines with J gene TRBJ1-1; D remains unclear. The V end was cut by 5 bases, the J end by 1 base, with 11 bases between. The CDR3 runs 14 residues. Germline assignment: CDR1 SNHLY and CDR2 FYNNEI. CDR3 DNA: TGTGCCAGCAGTTCGGGAGGGTCGAACACTGAAGCTTTCTTT. Translation gives CASSSGGSNTEAFF.

This clonotype was counted ten times or more. The CDR3 sequence: CASSLDLAGGRYEQYF. CDR3 DNA sequence: TGTGCCAGCAGCTTAGACCTAGCGGGAGGGAGGTACGAGCAGTACTTC. The genes are TRBV7-2 and TRBJ2-7; 12 bases align to TRBD2. Germline V gene sequence: CDR1 SGHTA, CDR2 FQGNSA. The CDR3 contains 16 residues. Trimming removed 1 base from V and 4 bases from J; junction bases left unmatched: 5. Drawing the rest from reference TRBV7-2 and TRBJ2-7, the complete variable domain is GAGVSQSPSNKVTEKGKDVELRCDPISGHTALYWYRQSLGQGLEFLIYFQGNSAPDKSGLPSDRFSAERTGGSVSTLTIQRTQQEDSAVYLCASSLDLAGGRYEQYFGPGTRLTVT.

This clonotype was seen at least ten times. CDR3 amino acids: CASSLSQSYEQYF. DNA for the CDR3: TGTGCCAGTAGTCTCTCCCAGTCCTACGAGCAGTACTTC. The V and J genes are TRBV19 and TRBJ2-7, with D uncertain. CDR3 length equals 13 residues. CDR1 is LNHDA and CDR2 is SQIVND in the germline V gene (reference sequence). The V and J ends lost 5 bases and 1 base respectively, with 9 bases between them.

This clonotype occurred many times. The V gene is TRBV7-9, the J gene TRBJ1-2, with a possible D match to TRBD1 (5 bases). The CDR3 is made up of 13 amino acids. V dropped 1 base and J dropped 6 bases, with 9 bases sitting between them. Per the germline V gene, CDR1 is SEHNR and CDR2 is FQNEAQ (reference sequence). CDR3 bases: TGTGCCAGCAGCTTAGTACAGGCTCATGGCTACACCTTC. It translates to CASSLVQAHGYTF.